Listed below are T cell receptor beta chains from one sample, sequenced in a study of blood T cell repertoires in COVID-19. Produced via immunoSEQ multiplex PCR; TCRdb's table is partial and in-frame only. The sample contains 200,000 to 250,000 clones, approximately 90% of which appear only once. The sample was PBMCs or T cells enriched from blood (not recorded which). The receptors were sampled from a young woman in a cohort exposed to, infected with or recovered from COVID-19 (not recorded which). CDR3s include the opening cysteine and the closing phenylalanine or tryptophan. The order of the fields is D gene, clone size, V gene, J gene, CDR3 protein, CDR3 DNA. The D gene is left open where the match is weak. The size of a clone is reported for some rows only, either as once, few or many, or as a class for expanded clones.

-,-,TRBV10-1,TRBJ2-5,CATPTGSKTQYF,TGCGCCACCCCTACAGGGTCGAAGACCCAGTACTTC
-,-,TRBV5-4,TRBJ1-2,CASSLVIGRAFYGYTF,TGTGCCAGCAGCTTAGTTATCGGCAGGGCATTTTATGGCTACACCTTC
TRBD1,-,TRBV6-5,TRBJ2-1,CASSYSRTGSNEQFF,TGTGCCAGCAGTTACTCCAGGACAGGGTCCAATGAGCAGTTCTTC
-,once,TRBV5-8,TRBJ1-5,CASRGLLGYQPQHF,TGTGCCAGCAGGGGACTCTTAGGGTACCAGCCCCAGCATTTT
TRBD2,-,TRBV7-9,TRBJ2-3,CASSDRAGGSTDTQYF,TGTGCCAGCAGCGATAGAGCGGGGGGAAGCACAGATACGCAGTATTTT
-,few,TRBV7-8,TRBJ1-4,CASSSTGKGEKLFF,TGTGCCAGCAGCTCAACAGGGAAAGGTGAAAAACTGTTTTTT
TRBD1,once,TRBV28,TRBJ1-2,CASSLQGGSYGYTF,TGTGCCAGCAGTTTACAGGGGGGTTCCTATGGCTACACCTTC
-,-,TRBV27,TRBJ1-4,CASNQGATNEKLFF,TGTGCCAGCAACCAAGGGGCAACTAATGAAAAACTGTTTTTT
TRBD1,once,TRBV9,TRBJ2-2,CASSIGTGKDTGELFF,TGTGCCAGCAGCATTGGGACAGGAAAGGACACCGGGGAGCTGTTTTTT
TRBD1,-,TRBV28,TRBJ1-5,CASREPGQGVPLGSNQPQHF,TGTGCCAGCAGAGAGCCGGGACAGGGGGTTCCCCTGGGGAGCAATCAGCCCCAGCATTTT
TRBD1,-,TRBV9,TRBJ1-1,CASSARDRVYTEAFF,TGTGCCAGCAGCGCCCGGGACAGGGTGTACACTGAAGCTTTCTTT
-,-,TRBV6-1,TRBJ1-1,CASSDRGGGDTEAFF,TGTGCCAGCAGTGACAGGGGTGGTGGGGACACTGAAGCTTTCTTT
TRBD1,-,TRBV28,TRBJ2-2,CASAPGQGRTGELFF,TGTGCCAGCGCCCCGGGACAGGGGAGGACCGGGGAGCTGTTTTTT
TRBD2,once,TRBV28,TRBJ2-1,CASGFGTTYNEQFF,TGTGCCAGTGGTTTCGGGACTACCTACAATGAGCAGTTCTTC
-,few,TRBV7-9,TRBJ2-1,CASSPRTQTNEQFF,TGTGCCAGCAGCCCTAGGACACAAACCAATGAGCAGTTCTTC
-,-,TRBV29-1,TRBJ1-2,CSSRAFSPNYGYTF,TGCAGCTCCAGGGCTTTTTCCCCTAACTATGGCTACACCTTC
TRBD2,-,TRBV27,TRBJ2-2,CASSLVGTSGSGELFF,TGTGCCAGCAGTTTAGTCGGGACTAGCGGGAGTGGGGAGCTGTTTTTT
-,-,TRBV5-4,TRBJ2-3,CASSLVGYTDTQYF,TGTGCCAGCAGCTTGGTGGGCTACACAGATACGCAGTATTTT
-,once,TRBV18,TRBJ2-2,CASSPSAGELFF,TGTGCCAGCTCACCAAGCGCCGGGGAGCTGTTTTTT
TRBD1,-,TRBV5-1,TRBJ1-6,CASSWGQGNSPLHF,TGCGCCAGCAGCTGGGGACAGGGGAATTCACCCCTCCACTTT
TRBD2,-,TRBV20-1,TRBJ2-7,CSATDRLAALGYEQYF,TGCAGTGCTACTGACCGACTAGCGGCACTTGGGTACGAGCAGTACTTC
-,-,TRBV27,TRBJ2-3,CASSLGWGLTDTQYF,TGTGCCAGCAGTTTGGGGTGGGGCCTCACAGATACGCAGTATTTT
-,-,TRBV20-1,TRBJ1-2,CSATANYGYTF,TGCAGTGCTACTGCTAACTATGGCTACACCTTC
-,-,TRBV3-1/TRBV3-2,TRBJ1-2,CASSRRGVDGYTF,TGTGCCAGCAGCCGAAGAGGAGTAGATGGCTACACCTTC
-,-,TRBV11-3,TRBJ2-2,CASSLEGSGSTGELFF,TGTGCCAGCAGCTTAGAGGGTTCGGGTTCCACCGGGGAGCTGTTTTTT
TRBD2,few,TRBV3-1/TRBV3-2,TRBJ2-7,CASSLGTSGYEQYF,TGTGCCAGCAGCCTGGGGACTAGCGGCTACGAGCAGTACTTC
-,-,TRBV6-1,TRBJ2-3,CASSDRPEDTQYF,TGTGCCAGCAGTGATAGACCGGAGGATACGCAGTATTTT
-,-,TRBV24-1,TRBJ2-3,CATSDLRHNTDTQYF,TGTGCCACCAGTGACCTGCGACACAACACAGATACGCAGTATTTT
-,-,TRBV25-1,TRBJ1-2,CASSALDRIETYGYTF,TGTGCCAGCAGTGCACTGGACAGAATTGAAACTTATGGCTACACCTTC
TRBD2,once,TRBV3-1/TRBV3-2,TRBJ2-1,CASGRLAGDNEQFF,TGTGCCAGCGGACGACTAGCGGGAGACAATGAGCAGTTCTTC
-,-,TRBV5-1,TRBJ2-7,CASSWEMGYEQYF,TGCGCCAGCAGCTGGGAGATGGGCTACGAGCAGTACTTC
-,-,TRBV5-4,TRBJ2-7,CASSFSIGEQYF,TGTGCCAGCAGCTTTTCAATCGGGGAGCAGTACTTC
TRBD2,-,TRBV5-1,TRBJ2-5,CASSSLAGVQETQYF,TGCGCCAGCAGCTCACTAGCGGGAGTCCAAGAGACCCAGTACTTC
TRBD1,-,TRBV6-1,TRBJ1-1,CASSELQGGNTEAFF,TGTGCCAGCAGTGAACTACAGGGGGGGAACACTGAAGCTTTCTTT
-,-,TRBV5-1,TRBJ2-3,CASSRERSYTDTQYF,TGCGCCAGCAGCCGGGAGAGGTCCTACACAGATACGCAGTATTTT
-,-,TRBV25-1,TRBJ2-1,CASSDPVSFSEQFF,TGTGCCAGCAGTGACCCCGTATCTTTTTCTGAGCAGTTCTTC
-,-,TRBV5-1,TRBJ2-2,CASSEGTNTGELFF,TGCGCCAGCAGCGAGGGAACGAACACCGGGGAGCTGTTTTTT
TRBD1,-,TRBV9,TRBJ2-7,CASSAQPQGTGDEQYF,TGTGCCAGCAGCGCTCAACCCCAGGGAACAGGGGACGAGCAGTACTTC
-,-,TRBV20-1,TRBJ1-2,CSATGFGEYTF,TGCAGTGCGACCGGGTTTGGAGAGTACACCTTC
-,-,TRBV28,TRBJ1-2,CASSFRGGHYGYTF,TGTGCCAGCAGTTTCCGGGGGGGTCACTATGGCTACACCTTC
-,-,TRBV29-1,TRBJ1-1,CSVEEGTGTEAFF,TGCAGCGTTGAAGAGGGAACGGGGACTGAAGCTTTCTTT
TRBD1,-,TRBV7-9,TRBJ1-4,CASSLSGTAEKLFF,TGTGCCAGCAGCTTATCCGGGACAGCTGAAAAACTGTTTTTT
TRBD1,-,TRBV5-1,TRBJ1-1,CASSFLGQGWSFF,TGCGCCAGCAGCTTTTTGGGACAGGGGTGGTCTTTCTTT
-,-,TRBV7-9,TRBJ1-1,CASSSPGGGRATEAFF,TGTGCCAGCAGCTCCCCGGGGGGAGGGAGGGCCACTGAAGCTTTCTTT
-,-,TRBV3-1/TRBV3-2,TRBJ2-5,CASSQGSGQNEETQYF,TGTGCCAGCAGCCAAGGGAGCGGCCAGAACGAAGAGACCCAGTACTTC
TRBD1,-,TRBV7-8,TRBJ1-5,CASSTTDRVGQPQHF,TGTGCCAGCAGCACCACGGACAGGGTAGGTCAGCCCCAGCATTTT
TRBD1,-,TRBV4-1,TRBJ1-1,CASSLGQGARGTEAFF,TGCGCCAGCAGCCTAGGACAGGGGGCGCGGGGCACTGAAGCTTTCTTT
-,once,TRBV11-2,TRBJ2-7,CASSPYVKEQYF,TGTGCCAGCAGTCCCTACGTTAAGGAGCAGTACTTC
-,few,TRBV7-2,TRBJ1-1,CASSPRILNTEAFF,TGTGCCAGCAGCCCGCGGATTTTGAACACTGAAGCTTTCTTT
TRBD1,-,TRBV7-6,TRBJ1-4,CASSRRGQGYEKLFF,TGTGCCAGCAGCCGCCGGGGACAGGGGTATGAAAAACTGTTTTTT